This TCR beta chain came from a study of Ad26.COV2.S vaccination and SARS-CoV-2 variants. Study-level background: Dosing was one shot or two shots 56 days apart. Study-level results: Substantial response breadth was reportedly seen for spike-specific CD8+ and CD4+ T cells after vaccination. Recipients given vaccine exceeded placebo recipients in spike-specific TCR breadth.

Treatment reported: about 20 received Ad26.COV2.S at low or high dose, single or two shots; about 5 received placebo; per-sample allocation not given. Sample collection was performed on day 63 after the first vaccine or placebo injection. Within Boston, the person who donated was an adult of 18-55 years. On this clone: Its antigen is as yet unknown.

The protocol was immunoSEQ multiplex PCR, while the TCRdb copy is restricted to in-frame clones and leaves out a portion. This table has around 300,000 clones, around 88% appearing once. CDR1 and CDR2 (germline): LNHDA, SQIVND (reference sequence). The CDR3 totals 13 residues. V was clipped by 8 bases and J by 2 bases; unmatched bases: 6. The receptor was isolated from a person aged 18-65 years who received the Ad26.COV2.S COVID-19 vaccine or a placebo. The starting material was peripheral blood, obtained in a trial of Ad26.COV2.S vaccine versus placebo. This chain links TRBV19 with TRBJ2-7; 7 bases are shared with TRBD1. The CDR3 region has the DNA TGTGCCAGTTCCACAGGGGTGCCCTACGAGCAGTACTTC. Protein sequence: CASSTGVPYEQYF. Full variable domain (outside the CDR3, taken from reference TRBV19 and TRBJ2-7): DGGITQSPKYLFRKEGQNVTLSCEQNLNHDAMYWYRQDPGQGLRLIYYSQIVNDFQKGDIAEGYSVSREKKESFPLTVTSAQKNPTAFYLCASSTGVPYEQYFGPGTRLTVT.